The sequence of this TCR beta chain was determined in a study of shared clonotypes between healthy human individuals. Study-wide background: Two female and a few male donors aged 18 to 49 were enrolled. Regarding the study as a whole: Generally, estimated richness proved larger in naive subsets than it did in memory subsets.

This CDR3 spans 15 amino acids. The V gene lost 4 bases and the J gene lost 0 bases, with 12 bases spanning the gap. The germline V gene has CDR1 SGHRS and CDR2 YFSETQ. Concerning this clone itself: Its target is not known.

CD45RO-negative cells were positively selected for CCR7, leaving out terminally differentiated effector memory CD45RA+ cells. Over several immunoSEQ plates, each subset's genomic DNA was distributed in even portions. Sequenced by immunoSEQ multiplex PCR; TCRdb stores in-frame clones only, minus some. The sample records around 2.1 million clones, approximately 94% being singletons. The gene calls are TRBV5-1 and TRBJ2-3; D remains unclear. The receptor's source is a young man in good health. Some clones in this sample may be carry-over from other donors' samples. Sequencing was performed on naive CD8+ T cells from PBMCs. CDR3 protein: CASSPRTDSTDTQYF. The CDR3 DNA follows: TGCGCCAGCAGCCCCAGGACGGACAGCACAGATACGCAGTATTTT. Combining the CDR3 with reference TRBV5-1 and TRBJ2-3 gives the whole variable domain KAGVTQTPRYLIKTRGQQVTLSCSPISGHRSVSWYQQTPGQGLQFLFEYFSETQRNKGNFPGRFSGRQFSNSRSEMNVSTLELGDSALYLCASSPRTDSTDTQYFGPGTRLTVL.